Listed here are 18 T cell receptor beta chains from one sample, sequenced in a study of T cell clonality in common variable immunodeficiency. General study findings and limits: Reportedly, TCR beta sequences from common variable immunodeficiency showed fewer deletions and N-nucleotide insertions.

No antigen is known for these receptors. Assay: immunoSEQ multiplex PCR; the TCRdb copy retains only in-frame clones and omits some. The sample yields over 15,000 clones, of which the top ten take up 4% to 5%. The sequenced material came from peripheral blood mononuclear cells. These receptors originate from a human donor with common variable immunodeficiency.

Turning to this clone: The CDR3 end lies 3 residues beyond the end of the read and is filled in from the germline J gene. The rearrangement links TRBV27 to TRBJ1-6; 8 bases match TRBD1. This CDR3 contains 15 residues. V shed 5 bases, J shed 7 bases, and the junction held 7 bases outside the gene matches. Per the germline V gene, CDR1 is MNHEY and CDR2 is SMNVEV (reference sequence). The sequenced part of the CDR3 DNA is TGTGCCAGCAGTCCCTGGACAGGGAACAATTCACCC. This gives the protein CASSPWTGNNSP. The complete CDR3 protein is CASSPWTGNNSPLHF.

Considering frequency, this clone is medium-sized. The CDR3 end falls 3 residues outside the read, so it is completed with the germline J gene. V usage is TRBV29-1 and J usage is TRBJ1-1, with D hard to call. This CDR3 has 12 amino acids. Trimming took 4 bases from V and 4 from J, leaving 10 bases between them. The germline gives CDR1 SQVTM, CDR2 ANQGSEA. CDR3 bases read: TGCAGCGTTGTGAACTCAGGCACTGAA. It translates to CSVVNSGTE. The whole CDR3 protein is CSVVNSGTEAFF.

As to this clone: The read halts 3 residues ahead of the CDR3 end, with the missing end drawn from the germline J gene. The rearrangement uses TRBV4-1 and TRBJ2-7; 11 positions match TRBD2. Germline CDR1 and CDR2: MGHRA and YSYEKL. The CDR3 is made up of 18 amino acids. V was clipped by 1 base and J by 3 bases; unmatched bases: 11. The CDR3 protein is CASSQGLAGGGGFYEQYF. The sequenced CDR3 bases are TGCGCCAGCAGCCAAGGGCTAGCGGGAGGAGGAGGATTCTACGAG.

Worth noting for this clone: From the germline J gene comes the end of the CDR3, since the read stops 3 residues before it. The chain links TRBV6-2 or TRBV6-3 to TRBJ2-5; 7 bases align to TRBD2. Germline V gene data show CDR1 as MNHEY and CDR2 as SVGEGT. V lost 6 bases, J lost 1 base, and 5 bases stayed unmatched. The CDR3 extends over 14 amino acids. The sequenced part of the CDR3 DNA is TGTGCCAGCAGCTTCACTAGCGTCCAAGAGACC. Its protein product is CASSFTSVQET. The CDR3 in its entirety is CASSFTSVQETQYF.

CDR3 DNA, as far as it was read: TGTGCCAGTAGTATTAGGGGCAGGGGGGAGACC. It translates to CASSIRGRGET. The CDR3 in full is CASSIRGRGETQYF. V and J are TRBV19 and TRBJ2-5; 7 nucleotides agree with TRBD1. The sequence runs out 3 residues before the end of the CDR3; the remainder is reconstructed from the germline J gene. This CDR3 contains 14 residues. Trimming at V came to 3 bases and at J to 5 bases, leaving 6 bases not matched to a gene. In germline, CDR1 is LNHDA, CDR2 SQIVND (reference sequence).

As for this clone: With the read ending 3 residues before the CDR3 end, the germline J gene is used to fill in that end. The chain recombines TRBV7-2 with TRBJ2-7, with 7 nucleotides matching TRBD1. Germline trimming cut 5 bases from V and 2 bases from J; bases unmatched to any gene: 6. Germline V gives CDR1 SGHTA, CDR2 FQGNSA. The CDR3 consists of 14 residues. Incomplete CDR3 DNA: TGTGCCAGCAGCCTAAGCGGACAGGCCTACGAG. Protein: CASSLSGQAYE. The whole CDR3 region reads CASSLSGQAYEQYF.

As to this clone: With the read ending 3 residues before the CDR3 end, the germline J gene is used to fill in that end. The V and J genes are TRBV30 and TRBJ1-6, with D hard to call. The germline gives CDR1 GTSNPN, CDR2 SVGIG (reference sequence). Deletions cut 2 bases from V and 7 bases from J, with 9 bases between. There are 13 residues in the CDR3. CDR3 DNA, as far as it was read: TGTGCCTGGAGTCAACGACTGAATTCACCC. Residues: CAWSQRLNSP. The entire CDR3 sequence reads CAWSQRLNSPLHF.

Regarding this clone: Read coverage stops 3 residues before the CDR3 terminus; the germline J gene supplies the remainder. The chain couples TRBV30 to TRBJ2-6; no reliable D call. The germline CDR1 and CDR2 sequences are GTSNPN and SVGIG (reference sequence). Trimming pared 6 bases from V and 1 base from J, leaving 22 bases between. This CDR3 is built from 18 residues. The DNA read from the CDR3 is TGTGCCTGCCCCCCGAACACTCCCCTGACTTCTGGGGCCAACGTC. Protein: CACPPNTPLTSGANV. In full, the CDR3 is CACPPNTPLTSGANVLTF.

This clone shows up as medium-sized by frequency. Coverage ceases 3 residues before the CDR3 finishes, and the germline J gene fills in the end. The gene calls are TRBV30 and TRBJ2-3, with 7 bases matching TRBD1. Germline CDR1 is GTSNPN and CDR2 is SVGIG (reference sequence). V gave up 0 bases and J gave up 1 base; unmatched junction bases: 10. The CDR3 contains 17 residues. Partial CDR3 DNA: TGTGCCTGGAGTGTACTAGTAGGGGGCCCACGCACAGATACG. Amino acids: CAWSVLVGGPRTDT. The entire CDR3 is CAWSVLVGGPRTDTQYF.

A note on this clone: The CDR3 extends 3 residues past the end of the read, so its final part is completed from the germline J gene. The chain recombines TRBV30 with TRBJ1-1; 9 nucleotides align to TRBD1. CDR3 length: 13 amino acids. Per the germline V gene, CDR1 is GTSNPN and CDR2 is SVGIG (reference sequence). V shed 6 bases, J shed 5 bases, and the junction held 7 bases outside the gene matches. This CDR3 is CACTGTGRTEAFF. CDR3 DNA (partial): TGTGCCTGTACCGGGACAGGGAGGACTGAA. Based on the CDR3 plus reference TRBV30 and TRBJ1-1, the full variable domain is SQTIHQWPATLVQPVGSPLSLECTVEGTSNPNLYWYRQAAGRGLQLLFYSVGIGQISSEVPQNLSASRPQDRQFILSSKKLLLSDSGFYLCACTGTGRTEAFFGQGTRLTVV.

A word on this clone: The read ends 3 residues early relative to the CDR3; the germline J gene fills the gap. The chain links TRBV30 to TRBJ2-3, with 10 bases identical to TRBD2. The V and J ends lost 0 bases and 6 bases, in that order; junction bases with no gene match: 6. The CDR3 is made up of 15 amino acids. The germline V gene encodes CDR1 GTSNPN and CDR2 SVGIG (reference sequence). CDR3 bases read: TGTGCCTGGAGTGTCCAGCGGGGGGGCCAGGATACG. The encoded protein is CAWSVQRGGQDT. The full CDR3 reads CAWSVQRGGQDTQYF. The full variable domain, with the rest looked up from reference TRBV30 and TRBJ2-3, is SQTIHQWPATLVQPVGSPLSLECTVEGTSNPNLYWYRQAAGRGLQLLFYSVGIGQISSEVPQNLSASRPQDRQFILSSKKLLLSDSGFYLCAWSVQRGGQDTQYFGPGTRLTVL.

About this clone itself: The sequenced fragment ends 3 residues before the CDR3 boundary, so the rest is inferred from the germline J gene. The rearrangement uses TRBV19 and TRBJ1-5; possible D gene TRBD1, 6 bases. V was cut by 9 bases and J by 6 bases, with 21 bases left in between. The CDR3 contains 15 residues. The germline gives CDR1 LNHDA, CDR2 SQIVND (reference sequence). The sequenced part of the CDR3 DNA is TGTGCCAGCTTCGATTCAGGGGTCCCCGGTCAGCCC. It codes for CASFDSGVPGQP. The entire CDR3 sequence reads CASFDSGVPGQPQHF. Variable domain in full (rest from reference TRBV19 and TRBJ1-5): DGGITQSPKYLFRKEGQNVTLSCEQNLNHDAMYWYRQDPGQGLRLIYYSQIVNDFQKGDIAEGYSVSREKKESFPLTVTSAQKNPTAFYLCASFDSGVPGQPQHFGDGTRLSIL.

A note on this clone: From the germline J gene comes the end of the CDR3, since the read stops 3 residues before it. The chain couples TRBV18 to TRBJ1-1; tentative D call: TRBD1 (6 bases). The CDR3 extends over 15 amino acids. Per germline, CDR1 KGHSH and CDR2 LQKENI. V lost 6 bases and J 1 base, leaving 15 bases between the germline ends. The sequenced part of the CDR3 DNA is TGTGCCAGCTCGCATTTAGGGGGGGCGAACACTGAA. This encodes CASSHLGGANTE. In full, the CDR3 reads CASSHLGGANTEAFF.

Comment on this clone: The read is 3 residues too short to cover the CDR3 end, so that end is filled in from the germline J gene. The chain combines TRBV7-9 with TRBJ2-7; no clear D. The CDR3 extends over 13 amino acids. V dropped 2 bases and J dropped 4 bases, with 9 bases sitting between them. Germline V lookup: CDR1 SEHNR, CDR2 FQNEAQ (reference sequence). The CDR3 is CASSLSQNYEQYF. The sequenced CDR3 bases are TGTGCCAGCAGCTTAAGTCAGAATTACGAG.

The CDR3 reads CASSPLQGGPYNSPLHF. The DNA read from the CDR3 is TGTGCCAGCTCACCCCTTCAGGGGGGTCCCTATAATTCACCC. This chain links TRBV18 with TRBJ1-6, with 7 bases fitting TRBD1. The observed sequence ends 3 residues before the CDR3 terminus, with the missing tail filled in from the germline J gene. Germline V gives CDR1 KGHSH, CDR2 LQKENI. The CDR3 loop spans 17 amino acids. Trimming at V came to 3 bases and at J to 2 bases, leaving 7 bases not matched to a gene.

CDR3 amino acids: CASSYDRANTGELFF. CDR3 bases read: TGCGCCAGCAGCTATGACAGGGCAAACACCGGGGAG. The J gene is TRBJ2-2, the V gene TRBV5-1; 7 bases are a match to TRBD1. The CDR3 end lies 3 residues beyond the end of the read and is filled in from the germline J gene. The CDR3 length is 15 residues. Germline V gives CDR1 SGHRS, CDR2 YFSETQ. V dropped 3 bases and J dropped 2; count of bases not matched to a gene: 4.

The CDR3: CAWSGGTPNNEQFF. The DNA read from the CDR3 is TGTGCCTGGAGTGGCGGGACTCCCAACAATGAG. The chain carries TRBV30 and TRBJ2-1; a weak D match, TRBD2 (6 bases). The missing CDR3 end, 3 residues past where the read stops, is filled in from the germline J gene. Trimming removed 1 base at V and 5 bases at J, with 12 bases between. CDR3 length: 14 residues. Germline lookup yields CDR1 GTSNPN and CDR2 SVGIG (reference sequence).

For this clone: The read gets to within 3 residues of the CDR3 end, and the germline J gene fills in the rest. V is TRBV7-6 and J is TRBJ2-1, with 8 bases lining up with TRBD2. The germline V gene encodes CDR1 SGHVS and CDR2 FNYEAQ. The CDR3 is made up of 17 amino acids. Unmatched junction bases numbered 13, after V lost 2 bases and J lost 7 bases. The CDR3 here is CASSLFIAGTRGNEQFF. The covered CDR3 bases are TGTGCCAGCAGCTTATTTATAGCGGGGACTAGGGGTAATGAG.